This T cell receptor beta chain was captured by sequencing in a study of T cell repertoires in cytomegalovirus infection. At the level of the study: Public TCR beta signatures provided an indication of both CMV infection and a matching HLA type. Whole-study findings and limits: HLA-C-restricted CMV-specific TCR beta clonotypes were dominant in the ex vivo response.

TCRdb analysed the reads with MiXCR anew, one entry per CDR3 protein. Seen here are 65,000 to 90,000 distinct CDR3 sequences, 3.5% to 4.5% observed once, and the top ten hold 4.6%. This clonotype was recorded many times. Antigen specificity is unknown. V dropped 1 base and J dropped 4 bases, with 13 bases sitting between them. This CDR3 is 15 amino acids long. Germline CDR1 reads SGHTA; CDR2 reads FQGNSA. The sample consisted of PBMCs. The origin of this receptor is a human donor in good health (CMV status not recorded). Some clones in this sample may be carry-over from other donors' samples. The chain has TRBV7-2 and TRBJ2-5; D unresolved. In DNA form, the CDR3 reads TGTGCCAGCAGCTTAGAGGCTTCATTGGGAGAGACCCAGTACTTC. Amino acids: CASSLEASLGETQYF.